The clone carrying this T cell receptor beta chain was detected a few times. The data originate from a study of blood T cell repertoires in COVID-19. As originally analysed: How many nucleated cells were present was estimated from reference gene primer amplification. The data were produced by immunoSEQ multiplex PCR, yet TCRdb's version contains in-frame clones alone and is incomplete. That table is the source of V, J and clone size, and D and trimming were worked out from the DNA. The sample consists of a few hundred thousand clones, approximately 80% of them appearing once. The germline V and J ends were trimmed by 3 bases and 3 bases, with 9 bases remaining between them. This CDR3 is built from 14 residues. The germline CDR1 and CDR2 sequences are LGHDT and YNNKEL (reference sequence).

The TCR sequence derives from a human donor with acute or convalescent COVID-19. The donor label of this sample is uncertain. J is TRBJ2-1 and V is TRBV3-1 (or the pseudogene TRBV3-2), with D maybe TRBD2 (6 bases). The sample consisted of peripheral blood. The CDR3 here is CASSHGSSYNEQFF. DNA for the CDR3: TGTGCCAGCAGCCACGGGAGTAGCTACAATGAGCAGTTCTTC.